This TCR beta chain derives from a study of blood T cell repertoires in COVID-19. Overall study: Italy, Spain and the United States were the sources of the convalescent and acute COVID-19 samples. Sample material is recorded as cDNA or gDNA derived from T cells, B-cell-depleted T cells, or PBMCs.

Per the authors' pipeline: Amplification of reference gene primers was used by the study to estimate nucleated cell counts. The method was immunoSEQ multiplex PCR; TCRdb's version includes in-frame clones alone and lacks a portion of them. V, J and clone size are those of that table, while D and trimming were read from the DNA. The table has 300,000 or so clones, about 90% seen once; the top ten hold about 1.4%. The germline gives CDR1 LNHDA, CDR2 SQIVND (reference sequence). The CDR3 consists of 15 residues. V shed 1 base, J shed 6 bases, and the junction held 7 bases outside the gene matches. V usage is TRBV19 and J usage is TRBJ1-1, with TRBD1 matching over 8 bases. Specimen: peripheral blood. The TCR was taken from a woman aged 40 to 50 who had recovered from COVID-19. The CDR3 loop is CASSIGPPGQAEAFF. The CDR3 bases are TGTGCCAGTAGTATAGGTCCTCCGGGACAGGCTGAAGCTTTCTTT. The whole variable domain, filled in from reference TRBV19 and TRBJ1-1, reads DGGITQSPKYLFRKEGQNVTLSCEQNLNHDAMYWYRQDPGQGLRLIYYSQIVNDFQKGDIAEGYSVSREKKESFPLTVTSAQKNPTAFYLCASSIGPPGQAEAFFGQGTRLTVV.